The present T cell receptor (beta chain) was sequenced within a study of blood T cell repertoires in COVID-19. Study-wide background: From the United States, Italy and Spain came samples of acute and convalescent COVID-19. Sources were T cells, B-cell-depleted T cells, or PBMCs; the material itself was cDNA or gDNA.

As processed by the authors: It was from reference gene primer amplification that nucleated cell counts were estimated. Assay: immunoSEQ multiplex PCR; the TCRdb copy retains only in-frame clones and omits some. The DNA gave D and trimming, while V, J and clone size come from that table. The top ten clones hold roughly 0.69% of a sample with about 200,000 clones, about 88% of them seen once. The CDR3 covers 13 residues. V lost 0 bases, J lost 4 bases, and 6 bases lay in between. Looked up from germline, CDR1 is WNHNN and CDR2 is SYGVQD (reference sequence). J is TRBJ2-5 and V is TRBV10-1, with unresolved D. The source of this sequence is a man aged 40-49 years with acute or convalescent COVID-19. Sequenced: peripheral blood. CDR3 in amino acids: CASSESLGETQYF. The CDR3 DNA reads TGCGCCAGCAGTGAGTCGCTAGGAGAGACCCAGTACTTC.